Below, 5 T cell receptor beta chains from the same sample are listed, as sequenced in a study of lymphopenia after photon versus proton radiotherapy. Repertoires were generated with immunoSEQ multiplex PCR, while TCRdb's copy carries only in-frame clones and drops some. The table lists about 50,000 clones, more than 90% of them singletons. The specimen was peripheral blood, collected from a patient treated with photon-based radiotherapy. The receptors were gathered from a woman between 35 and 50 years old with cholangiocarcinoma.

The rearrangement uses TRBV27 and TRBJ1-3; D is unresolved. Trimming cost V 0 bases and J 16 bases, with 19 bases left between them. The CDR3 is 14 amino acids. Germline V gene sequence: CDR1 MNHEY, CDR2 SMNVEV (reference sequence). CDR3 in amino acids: CASSLSPLAGEEYF. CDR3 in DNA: TGTGCCAGCAGTTTATCTCCCCTGGCGGGAGAGGAGTATTTT.

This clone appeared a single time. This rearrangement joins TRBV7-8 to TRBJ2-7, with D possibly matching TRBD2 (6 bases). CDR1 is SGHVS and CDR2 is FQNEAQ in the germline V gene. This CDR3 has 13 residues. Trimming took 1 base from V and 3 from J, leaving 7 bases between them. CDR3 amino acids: CASSLDGGYEQYF. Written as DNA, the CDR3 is TGTGCCAGCAGCTTAGACGGGGGCTACGAGCAGTACTTC. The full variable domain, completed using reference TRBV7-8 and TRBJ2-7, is GAGVSQSPRYKVAKRGQDVALRCDPISGHVSLFWYQQALGQGPEFLTYFQNEAQLDKSGLPSDRFFAERPEGSVSTLKIQRTQQEDSAVYLCASSLDGGYEQYFGPGTRLTVT.

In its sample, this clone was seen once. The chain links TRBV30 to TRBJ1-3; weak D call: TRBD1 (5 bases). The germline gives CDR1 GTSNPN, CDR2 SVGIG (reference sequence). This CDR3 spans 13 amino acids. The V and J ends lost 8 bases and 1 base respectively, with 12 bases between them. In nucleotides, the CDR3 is TGTGCCGTGGGGACTGCTTCTGGAAACACCATATATTTT. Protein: CAVGTASGNTIYF. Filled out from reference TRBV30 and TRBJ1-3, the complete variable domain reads SQTIHQWPATLVQPVGSPLSLECTVEGTSNPNLYWYRQAAGRGLQLLFYSVGIGQISSEVPQNLSASRPQDRQFILSSKKLLLSDSGFYLCAVGTASGNTIYFGEGSWLTVV.

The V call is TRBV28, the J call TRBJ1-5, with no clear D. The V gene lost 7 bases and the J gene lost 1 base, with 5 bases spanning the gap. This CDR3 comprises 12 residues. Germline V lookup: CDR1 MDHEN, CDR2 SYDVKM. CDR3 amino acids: CASTRSNQPQHF. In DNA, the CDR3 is TGTGCCAGCACTCGGAGCAATCAGCCCCAGCATTTT.

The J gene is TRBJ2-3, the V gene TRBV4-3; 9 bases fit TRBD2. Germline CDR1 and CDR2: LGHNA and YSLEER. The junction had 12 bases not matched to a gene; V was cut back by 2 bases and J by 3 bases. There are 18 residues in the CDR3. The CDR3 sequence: CASSQSRTGLAGTDTQYF. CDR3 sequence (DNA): TGCGCCAGCAGCCAATCCCGAACTGGGCTAGCGGGAACAGATACGCAGTATTTT.